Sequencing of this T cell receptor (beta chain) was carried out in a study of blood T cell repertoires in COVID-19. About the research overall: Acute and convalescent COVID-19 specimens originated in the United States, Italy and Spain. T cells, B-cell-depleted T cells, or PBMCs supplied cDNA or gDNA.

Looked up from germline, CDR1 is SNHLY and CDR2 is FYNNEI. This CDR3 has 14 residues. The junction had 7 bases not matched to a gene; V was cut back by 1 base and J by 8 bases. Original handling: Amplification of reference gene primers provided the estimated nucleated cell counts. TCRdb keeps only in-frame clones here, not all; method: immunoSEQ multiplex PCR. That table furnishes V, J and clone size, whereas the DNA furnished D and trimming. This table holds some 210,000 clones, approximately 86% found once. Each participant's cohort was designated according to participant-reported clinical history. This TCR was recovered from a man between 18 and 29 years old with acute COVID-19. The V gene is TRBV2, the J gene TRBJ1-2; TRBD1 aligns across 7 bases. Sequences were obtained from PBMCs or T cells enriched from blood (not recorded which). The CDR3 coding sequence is TGTGCCAGCAGTGAAGGGACAGGTTTGTACGGCTACACCTTC. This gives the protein CASSEGTGLYGYTF.